What follows describes a single T cell receptor beta chain. Trimming took 3 bases from V and 3 from J, leaving 17 bases between them. The CDR3 spans 16 residues. Germline V gives CDR1 KGHSH, CDR2 LQKENI. Researchers ran the PCR with 60 Vbeta and 13 Jbeta primers. Per the authors' pipeline: In a later analysis, about 9.9 million of some 80 million unique beta chains occurred in at least two donors. TCRdb's copy holds only in-frame clones and misses some; the assay was immunoSEQ multiplex PCR. V and J calls plus clone size are reproduced from that table; the DNA served to infer D and trimming. This table holds roughly 180,000 clones, about 84% found once. The data stem from a study of cytomegalovirus exposure and HLA in healthy donors.

The source is a man aged 18 to 29 in good health and CMV-seronegative. This rearrangement joins TRBV18 to TRBJ1-1; TRBD1 is a possible D gene (5 bases). The sample consisted of PBMCs. The CDR3 coding sequence is TGTGCCAGCTCACCGTCGGACACCTCCTGGGACACTGAAGCTTTCTTT. Translating it yields CASSPSDTSWDTEAFF.